A selection of T cell receptor beta chains follows, all from one sample in a study of identical twins. One entry per CDR3 protein, called by TCRdb with MiXCR from the 5' RACE reads. The table has 1,800,000 or so distinct CDR3 sequences, about 32% seen once. Sequencing was done on a sample of cord blood. Receptor source: a newborn girl in good health. Each CDR3 is given with its conserved first and last residue. The D gene is left open where the match is weak. Size tells how often a clone was seen (once, few, many) or the class of an expanded clone, and some rows leave it out.

D: NA; V: TRBV20-1; J: TRBJ1-2; size: NA; CDR3: CSARPGTGLGYTF; DNA: TGCAGTGCTAGACCCGGGACCGGGCTTGGCTACACCTTC
D: NA; V: TRBV25-1; J: TRBJ2-7; size: NA; CDR3: CASSDHNRVPYEQYF; DNA: TGTGCCAGCAGTGACCACAACAGGGTACCCTACGAGCAGTACTTC
D: TRBD1; V: TRBV7-9; J: TRBJ1-1; size: few; CDR3: CASSLVAGQAMNTEAFF; DNA: TGTGCCAGCAGCCTAGTAGCGGGACAGGCTATGAACACTGAAGCTTTCTTT
D: TRBD1; V: TRBV20-1; J: TRBJ2-4; size: NA; CDR3: CSAPGQGARIQYF; DNA: TGCAGTGCCCCCGGACAGGGGGCGCGCATTCAGTACTTC
D: TRBD1; V: TRBV24-1; J: TRBJ2-3; size: few; CDR3: CATSEGQGATDTQYF; DNA: TGTGCCACCAGTGAGGGACAGGGCGCCACAGATACGCAGTATTTT
D: NA; V: TRBV5-1; J: TRBJ2-5; size: few; CDR3: CASSLAQTRVNEQYF; DNA: TGCGCCAGCAGCTTGGCCCAGACTAGGGTTAATGAGCAGTACTTC
D: NA; V: TRBV18; J: TRBJ2-5; size: NA; CDR3: CASSPQGHQETQYF; DNA: TGTGCCAGCTCACCACAGGGACATCAAGAGACCCAGTACTTC
D: TRBD1; V: TRBV20-1; J: TRBJ2-7; size: few; CDR3: CSARTRDRVIPYEQYF; DNA: TGCAGTGCCAGAACCCGGGACAGGGTTATTCCCTACGAGCAGTACTTC
D: TRBD2; V: TRBV7-2; J: TRBJ2-6; size: NA; CDR3: CASSSGLASGANVLTF; DNA: TGTGCCAGCAGCTCGGGACTAGCCTCTGGGGCCAACGTCCTGACTTTC
D: TRBD1; V: TRBV7-9; J: TRBJ1-4; size: NA; CDR3: CASSSGTGGSEKLFF; DNA: TGTGCCAGCAGCTCCGGGACAGGGGGAAGTGAAAAACTGTTTTTT
D: NA; V: TRBV20-1; J: TRBJ1-2; size: few; CDR3: CSARDRPSGYTF; DNA: TGCAGTGCTAGAGATAGGCCTAGTGGCTACACCTTC